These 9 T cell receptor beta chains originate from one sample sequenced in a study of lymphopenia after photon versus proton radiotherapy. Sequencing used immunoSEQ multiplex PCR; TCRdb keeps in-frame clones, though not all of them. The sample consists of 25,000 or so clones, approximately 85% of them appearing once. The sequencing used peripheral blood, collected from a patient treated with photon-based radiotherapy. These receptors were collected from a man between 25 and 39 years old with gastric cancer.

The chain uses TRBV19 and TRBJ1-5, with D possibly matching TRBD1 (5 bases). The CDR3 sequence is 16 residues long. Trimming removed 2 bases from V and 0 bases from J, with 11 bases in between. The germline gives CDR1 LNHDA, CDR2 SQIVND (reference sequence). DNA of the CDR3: TGTGCCAGTAGTATATCGGGGCACTATAGCAATCAGCCCCAGCATTTT. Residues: CASSISGHYSNQPQHF.

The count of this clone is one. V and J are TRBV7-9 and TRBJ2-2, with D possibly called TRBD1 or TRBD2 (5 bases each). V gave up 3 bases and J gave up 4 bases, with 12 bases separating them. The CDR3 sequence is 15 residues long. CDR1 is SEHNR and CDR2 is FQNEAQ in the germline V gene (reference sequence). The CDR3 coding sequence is TGTGCCAGCAGCTTTGAGGGGACGGTCACCGGGGAGCTGTTTTTT. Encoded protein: CASSFEGTVTGELFF.

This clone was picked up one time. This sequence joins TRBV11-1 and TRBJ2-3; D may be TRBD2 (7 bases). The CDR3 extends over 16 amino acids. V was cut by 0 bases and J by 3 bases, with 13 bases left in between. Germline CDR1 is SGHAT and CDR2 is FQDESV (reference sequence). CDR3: CASSLASGGRTDTQYF. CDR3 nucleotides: TGTGCCAGCAGCTTAGCTTCGGGGGGCCGGACAGATACGCAGTATTTT.

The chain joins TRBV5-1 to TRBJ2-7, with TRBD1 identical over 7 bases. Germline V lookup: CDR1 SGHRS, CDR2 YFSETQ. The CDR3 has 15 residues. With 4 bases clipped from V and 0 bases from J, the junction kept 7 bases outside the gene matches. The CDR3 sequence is CASSLQTGSSYEQYF. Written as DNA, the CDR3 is TGCGCCAGCAGCCTTCAGACAGGGAGCTCCTACGAGCAGTACTTC.

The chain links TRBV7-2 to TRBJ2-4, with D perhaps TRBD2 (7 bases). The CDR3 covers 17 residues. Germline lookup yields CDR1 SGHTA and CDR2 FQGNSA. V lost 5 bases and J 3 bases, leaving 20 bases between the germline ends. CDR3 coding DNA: TGTGCCAGCAGCGTACGGGCTAGGGGGGGAGGCAAAAACATTCAGTACTTC. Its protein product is CASSVRARGGGKNIQYF.

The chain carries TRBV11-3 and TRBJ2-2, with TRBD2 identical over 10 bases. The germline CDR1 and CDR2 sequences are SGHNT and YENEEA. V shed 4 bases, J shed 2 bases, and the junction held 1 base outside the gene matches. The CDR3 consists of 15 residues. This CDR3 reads CASSSSGSNTGELFF. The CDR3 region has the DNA TGTGCCAGCAGCTCTAGCGGGAGTAACACCGGGGAGCTGTTTTTT.

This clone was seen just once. This chain's CDR3 is CASSLGSSGGNEQFF. The CDR3 DNA reads TGCGCCAGCAGCTTGGGGTCTAGCGGGGGGAATGAGCAGTTCTTC. The chain combines TRBV5-1 with TRBJ2-1, with TRBD2 matching 11 bases. This CDR3 region has 15 residues. Germline CDR1 is SGHRS and CDR2 is YFSETQ. Germline trimming cut 0 bases from V and 7 bases from J; bases unmatched to any gene: 3.

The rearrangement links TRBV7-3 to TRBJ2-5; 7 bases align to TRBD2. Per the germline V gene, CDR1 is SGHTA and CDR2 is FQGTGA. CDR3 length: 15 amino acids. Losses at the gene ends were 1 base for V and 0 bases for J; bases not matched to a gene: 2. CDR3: CASSLNGGNQETQYF. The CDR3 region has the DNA TGTGCCAGCAGCTTAAACGGGGGGAACCAAGAGACCCAGTACTTC.

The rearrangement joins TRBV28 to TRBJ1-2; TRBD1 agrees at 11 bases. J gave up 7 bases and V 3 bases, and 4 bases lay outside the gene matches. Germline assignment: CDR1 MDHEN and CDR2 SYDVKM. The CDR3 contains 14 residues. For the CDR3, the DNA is TGTGCCAGCAGTTTGGGACAGGGGGTAGGTGGCTACACCTTC. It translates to CASSLGQGVGGYTF.